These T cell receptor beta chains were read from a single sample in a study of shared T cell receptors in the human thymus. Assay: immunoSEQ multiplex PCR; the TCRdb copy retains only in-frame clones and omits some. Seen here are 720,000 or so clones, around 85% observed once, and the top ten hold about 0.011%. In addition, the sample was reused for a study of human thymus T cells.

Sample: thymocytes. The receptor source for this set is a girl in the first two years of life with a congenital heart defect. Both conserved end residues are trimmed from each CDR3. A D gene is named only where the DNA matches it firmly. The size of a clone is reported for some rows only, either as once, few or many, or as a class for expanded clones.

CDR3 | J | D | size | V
ASSLAGLYLETQY | TRBJ2-5 | TRBD2 | few | TRBV7-2
ASSAGYGYT | TRBJ1-2 | NA | NA | TRBV5-1
ASSVRSTYEQY | TRBJ2-7 | NA | once | TRBV28
ASRDTGRGNYGYT | TRBJ1-2 | NA | NA | TRBV4-3
ASSSLERISGANVLT | TRBJ2-6 | NA | NA | TRBV7-9
SVPGGTGDPPSSYNEQF | TRBJ2-1 | TRBD1 | NA | TRBV29-1
ASSFGRDYGYT | TRBJ1-2 | NA | NA | TRBV28
AISESRTGERNCEQY | TRBJ2-7 | TRBD1 | NA | TRBV10-3
ASSEVTEGGQGPSGPQH | TRBJ1-5 | TRBD1 | NA | TRBV2
ASSRGGVDGYT | TRBJ1-2 | NA | NA | TRBV5-5
ASSFLTGAVSRPLH | TRBJ1-6 | TRBD1 | NA | TRBV6-5
ASSLGSTGTGKCEQY | TRBJ2-7 | TRBD1 | few | TRBV7-8
ASSRKGALSTEAF | TRBJ1-1 | TRBD1 | NA | TRBV6-1
ATSGDRVSYGYT | TRBJ1-2 | TRBD1 | NA | TRBV15
ASTRFPGVYNEQF | TRBJ2-1 | NA | NA | TRBV4-3
ASGLRPGGLTYNEQF | TRBJ2-1 | NA | NA | TRBV12-5
ASSQKQGAHEQY | TRBJ2-7 | NA | NA | TRBV4-1
ASTPLAGLSNEQF | TRBJ2-1 | TRBD2 | NA | TRBV2
ASSVPRGIDTDTQY | TRBJ2-3 | NA | NA | TRBV9
ASSTNNRPSEAQH | TRBJ1-5 | NA | once | TRBV27
ASSLTGKETQY | TRBJ2-5 | NA | NA | TRBV7-2
ASRTGLSGNTIY | TRBJ1-3 | TRBD1 | NA | TRBV19
ASSLEDSPPNTEAF | TRBJ1-1 | NA | once | TRBV7-9
ASSLVAGRDSNQPQH | TRBJ1-5 | NA | NA | TRBV7-9
ASSLISGAERTGELF | TRBJ2-2 | NA | NA | TRBV7-2
ASSLVTITREVEAYGYT | TRBJ1-2 | NA | NA | TRBV5-1
ASRPGGEIYEQY | TRBJ2-7 | TRBD2 | NA | TRBV5-4
ASSYAGQLGYT | TRBJ1-2 | NA | NA | TRBV6-5
ASSQIAVPSGTGDGYT | TRBJ1-2 | NA | NA | TRBV14
ASSTPCGAHYNEQF | TRBJ2-1 | NA | NA | TRBV7-2
ASSLSGDIQY | TRBJ2-4 | NA | NA | TRBV11-2
ASSPGQGDSYEQY | TRBJ2-7 | TRBD1 | NA | TRBV18
ASSGWTGEQRNSNQPQH | TRBJ1-5 | TRBD1 | NA | TRBV6-1
ASSLETGLVYNEQF | TRBJ2-1 | TRBD2 | NA | TRBV5-1
ASSNQDRGNSPLH | TRBJ1-6 | NA | NA | TRBV21-1
ATSRGAGSQVNYGYT | TRBJ1-2 | NA | NA | TRBV15